The 13 T cell receptor beta chains presented below share a single source sample, sequenced in a study of PD-L1 blockade in urothelial cancer. Time point given: pretreatment peripheral blood. Only in-frame clones appear in the TCRdb table, and some are missing; sequencing was by immunoSEQ multiplex PCR. The sample includes 85,000 to 95,000 clones, 70% to 90% of them seen just once. The sample in question was PBMCs, obtained around atezolizumab (anti-PD-L1) treatment. The receptors stem from a woman older than 75 with urothelial cancer.

This clone has more than one count but fewer than ten. The chain has TRBV4-2 and TRBJ2-7, with 11 nucleotides matching TRBD2. The V segment lost 3 bases and the J segment 5 bases; nucleotides outside the gene matches: 6. The CDR3 is 15 amino acids. The germline V gene has CDR1 LGHNA and CDR2 YNFKEQ. DNA for the CDR3: TGTGCCAGCAGCCAGGGTATAGCGGGAGGGAACGAGCAGTACTTC. This gives the protein CASSQGIAGGNEQYF.

CDR3 nucleotides: TGCGCCAGCAGTGGACTAGCGGGAGTAGTGTACGAGCAGTACTTC. Encoded protein: CASSGLAGVVYEQYF. V is TRBV10-1 and J is TRBJ2-7; 12 nucleotides align to TRBD2. Germline CDR1 is WNHNN and CDR2 is SYGVQD (reference sequence). Trimming cost V 4 bases and J 4 bases; bases outside gene matches: 5. The length of the CDR3 is 15 residues.

This clone showed up just a few times. The chain is built from TRBV7-6 and TRBJ2-7; TRBD1 aligns across 8 bases. V gave up 4 bases and J gave up 7 bases; unmatched junction bases: 3. Germline lookup yields CDR1 SGHVS and CDR2 FNYEAQ. The CDR3 is made up of 12 amino acids. CDR3 bases: TGTGCCAGCAGCTGGACAGGGAATGAGCAGTACTTC. This codes for CASSWTGNEQYF.

This clone has only a few counts. This chain joins TRBV7-3 and TRBJ1-1; D is possibly TRBD1 (5 bases). This CDR3 region has 13 residues. Germline loops: CDR1 SGHTA, CDR2 FQGTGA. V shed 3 bases and J shed 5 bases, with 10 bases lying between them. CDR3 in amino acids: CASSLGGMTEAFF. DNA for the CDR3: TGTGCCAGCAGCTTGGGGGGAATGACTGAAGCTTTCTTT.

The rearrangement links TRBV28 to TRBJ2-7; tentatively, D is TRBD1 (5 bases). V lost 2 bases to trimming and J lost 2 bases, with 10 bases between them. The CDR3 covers 14 residues. The V gene's germline CDR1 is MDHEN and CDR2 SYDVKM. The CDR3 spells CASSLGAYPYEQYF. DNA for the CDR3: TGTGCCAGCAGTTTAGGGGCCTACCCCTACGAGCAGTACTTC. The full variable domain, with the rest looked up from reference TRBV28 and TRBJ2-7, is DVKVTQSSRYLVKRTGEKVFLECVQDMDHENMFWYRQDPGLGLRLIYFSYDVKMKEKGDIPEGYSVSREKKERFSLILESASTNQTSMYLCASSLGAYPYEQYFGPGTRLTVT.

This chain joins TRBV19 and TRBJ2-1; 11 bases are shared with TRBD2. The germline gives CDR1 LNHDA, CDR2 SQIVND (reference sequence). V was pared by 5 bases and J by 7 bases, with 13 bases of the junction left unmatched. This CDR3 is built from 17 residues. The CDR3 DNA reads as TGTGCCAGTAGTTTCACTAGCGGGAGTGGCCGGTTGAATGAGCAGTTCTTC. As protein: CASSFTSGSGRLNEQFF.

V gene TRBV4-1 combines with J gene TRBJ2-3; TRBD2 matches at 10 bases. There are 17 residues in the CDR3. J gave up 0 bases and V 0 bases, and 3 bases lay outside the gene matches. Germline V lookup: CDR1 MGHRA, CDR2 YSYEKL. CDR3: CASSQEASGSSTDTQYF. CDR3 coding DNA: TGCGCCAGCAGCCAAGAGGCTAGCGGGAGTAGCACAGATACGCAGTATTTT.

The chain links TRBV19 to TRBJ1-5; D gene uncertain. The length of the CDR3 is 12 residues. The germline V gene encodes CDR1 LNHDA and CDR2 SQIVND (reference sequence). V shed 1 base and J shed 5 bases, with 3 bases lying between them. Here the CDR3 reads CASSIGDQPQHF. DNA of the CDR3: TGTGCCAGTAGTATAGGCGATCAGCCCCAGCATTTT.

This chain joins TRBV9 and TRBJ1-5; 12 bases align to TRBD1. V shed 4 bases, J shed 4 bases, and the junction held 6 bases outside the gene matches. Germline V lookup: CDR1 SGDLS, CDR2 YYNGEE. This CDR3 region has 16 residues. CDR3 region: CASSPGTGGGNQPQHF. Here the CDR3 DNA reads TGTGCCAGCAGCCCAGGGACAGGGGGCGGGAATCAGCCCCAGCATTTT.

V gene TRBV5-1 combines with J gene TRBJ2-7; the D gene is possibly TRBD1 (7 bases). Germline CDR1 is SGHRS and CDR2 is YFSETQ. V was shortened by 0 bases and J by 6 bases, with 16 bases between the two germline ends. This CDR3 has 15 residues. The chain's CDR3 is CASSLVQGGPGEQYF. DNA for the CDR3: TGCGCCAGCAGCTTGGTGCAGGGGGGCCCTGGCGAGCAGTACTTC.

This chain connects TRBV2 to TRBJ2-5, with 8 bases identical to TRBD2. The length of the CDR3 is 13 residues. Germline CDR1 is SNHLY and CDR2 is FYNNEI. The trim removed 6 bases at V and 4 bases at J, leaving 4 bases unmatched. CDR3 residues: CASSLAGLETQYF. For the CDR3, the DNA is TGTGCCAGCAGCTTAGCGGGACTAGAGACCCAGTACTTC. Looking up the rest from reference TRBV2 and TRBJ2-5 gives the full variable domain: EPEVTQTPSHQVTQMGQEVILRCVPISNHLYFYWYRQILGQKVEFLVSFYNNEISEKSEIFDDQFSVERPDGSNFTLKIRSTKLEDSAMYFCASSLAGLETQYFGPGTRLLVL.

The chain couples TRBV9 to TRBJ2-7; 11 bases fit TRBD2. This CDR3 has 15 residues. After removal of 2 bases from V and 3 bases from J, the junction contained 4 bases not matched to a gene. The germline V gene has CDR1 SGDLS and CDR2 YYNGEE. The CDR3 region has the DNA TGTGCCAGCAGCGTCGCTAGCGGGAGGAACTACGAGCAGTACTTC. This codes for CASSVASGRNYEQYF. Based on the CDR3 plus reference TRBV9 and TRBJ2-7, the full variable domain is DSGVTQTPKHLITATGQRVTLRCSPRSGDLSVYWYQQSLDQGLQFLIQYYNGEERAKGNILERFSAQQFPDLHSELNLSSLELGDSALYFCASSVASGRNYEQYFGPGTRLTVT.

This clone was detected only once. The rearrangement uses TRBV2 and TRBJ1-2; no clear D gene. The CDR3 has 13 residues. Trimming stripped 11 bases from V and 6 bases from J, with 19 bases between. Per the germline V gene, CDR1 is SNHLY and CDR2 is FYNNEI. For the CDR3, the DNA is TGTGCCGTCCAGCGGAGGGTTGATCATGGCTACACCTTC. Encoded protein: CAVQRRVDHGYTF.